The 16 T cell receptor beta chains listed next were all sequenced from one sample in a study of blood T cell repertoires in COVID-19. Generated by immunoSEQ multiplex PCR, the TCRdb table keeps only in-frame clones and is missing some. The data contain roughly 230,000 clones, roughly 84% of them singletons. Sequencing input: peripheral blood. The receptors stem from a woman at least 80 years old with COVID-19, enrolled during active disease.

V usage is TRBV3-1 (or the pseudogene TRBV3-2) and J usage is TRBJ1-1, with D possibly TRBD1 on 5 matching bases. The germline V gene encodes CDR1 LGHDT and CDR2 YNNKEL (reference sequence). The CDR3 is 14 residues long. The V end was cut by 2 bases, the J end by 1 base, with 8 bases between. The DNA for the CDR3 is TGTGCCAGCAGCCAAAGGGGTGAGAACACTGAAGCTTTCTTT. It translates to CASSQRGENTEAFF.

The chain uses TRBV4-2 and TRBJ1-1; D might be TRBD1 (5 bases). Trimming cost V 4 bases and J 1 base, with 19 bases left between them. From germline, CDR1 is LGHNA and CDR2 YNFKEQ. The CDR3 is 17 amino acids. In DNA form, the CDR3 reads TGTGCCAGCAGCCCCGGCAAGACAGCAAGGCCGAACACTGAAGCTTTCTTT. It is translated as CASSPGKTARPNTEAFF.

The rearrangement links TRBV7-4 to TRBJ1-4, with TRBD1 identical over 7 bases. Germline values: CDR1 SGHVT, CDR2 SQSDAQ. This CDR3 is built from 14 residues. Losses at the gene ends were 4 bases for V and 16 bases for J; bases not matched to a gene: 15. The CDR3 nucleotides are TGTGCCAGCAGCTCGCCGCCCGACAGGGTACCCTCGTTTTTT. Its translation: CASSSPPDRVPSFF.

This clone was counted a few times. The rearrangement links TRBV28 to TRBJ1-5; 8 nucleotides match TRBD1. Trimming took 5 bases from V and 6 from J; bases not matched to a gene: 6. CDR3 length equals 14 residues. Germline CDR1 reads MDHEN; CDR2 reads SYDVKM. The CDR3 DNA follows: TGTGCCAGCAGTATGGACAGGGAAAGTCAGCCCCAGCATTTT. Translated, it gives CASSMDRESQPQHF.

This chain uses TRBV2 with TRBJ1-2, with 8 nucleotides matching TRBD1. Germline V gene lookup returns CDR1 SNHLY and CDR2 FYNNEI. The CDR3 loop spans 15 amino acids. Trimming at V came to 6 bases and at J to 7 bases, leaving 13 bases not matched to a gene. In DNA form, the CDR3 reads TGTGCCAGCAGCGGGACCGGGACAGGCTCCTCTGGCTACACCTTC. It is translated as CASSGTGTGSSGYTF.

The chain uses TRBV7-8 and TRBJ1-1, with no clear D. CDR1 is SGHVS and CDR2 is FQNEAQ in the germline V gene. The CDR3 has 12 residues. V was trimmed by 7 bases and J by 0 bases, leaving 6 bases between them. CDR3 DNA: TGTGCCAGCACCCCCATGAACACTGAAGCTTTCTTT. Translated, it gives CASTPMNTEAFF.

The chain carries TRBV3-1 (or the pseudogene TRBV3-2) and TRBJ2-3; 11 bases match TRBD2. The junction had 1 base not matched to a gene; V was cut back by 1 base and J by 4 bases. Germline-derived CDR1 and CDR2 are LGHDT and YNNKEL (reference sequence). The CDR3 contains 15 residues. Here the CDR3 DNA reads TGTGCCAGCAGCCAAGGGACTAGCGGGCCAGATACGCAGTATTTT. The encoded protein is CASSQGTSGPDTQYF.

DNA of the CDR3: TGTGCCATCAGTGAGTCGATGGGGCTGAGCTCCTACAATGAGCAGTTCTTC. Its translation is CAISESMGLSSYNEQFF. V usage is TRBV10-3 and J usage is TRBJ2-1; D is possibly TRBD1 (5 bases). This CDR3 has 17 residues. Trimming left V 0 bases short and J 0 bases short, with 12 bases between. From germline, CDR1 is ENHRY and CDR2 SYGVKD.

The genes are TRBV5-5 and TRBJ1-6; D may be TRBD1 (6 bases). V lost 0 bases and J 7 bases, leaving 11 bases between the germline ends. The CDR3 extends over 15 amino acids. Germline V gives CDR1 SGHKS, CDR2 YYEKEE (reference sequence). CDR3 in DNA: TGTGCCAGCAGCTTGGCCCCAGGGGCCAATTCACCCCTCCACTTT. It encodes CASSLAPGANSPLHF.

The genes are TRBV19 and TRBJ2-3; 13 nucleotides line up with TRBD2. The trim removed 6 bases at V and 4 bases at J, leaving 7 bases unmatched. Germline CDR1 and CDR2: LNHDA and SQIVND (reference sequence). The CDR3 has 16 residues. CDR3 sequence reads: CASRPGLAGKSDTQYF. CDR3 nucleotides: TGTGCCAGTAGACCGGGACTAGCGGGGAAATCAGATACGCAGTATTTT.

The V gene is TRBV6-5, the J gene TRBJ1-2, with D perhaps matching TRBD1 (5 bases). Trimming shortened V by 7 bases and J by 2 bases, and 8 bases separated the two germline ends. From germline, CDR1 is MNHEY and CDR2 SVGAGI. The CDR3 sequence is 12 residues long. The CDR3 nucleotides read TGTGCCAGCATATCAGGGAACTATGGCTACACCTTC. Translating it yields CASISGNYGYTF.

The chain employs TRBV10-2 and TRBJ1-2; 8 bases fit TRBD1. V shed 3 bases and J 0 bases; nucleotides not matched to a gene: 12. The CDR3 consists of 18 residues. CDR1 is WSHSY, CDR2 SAAADI, per germline. In nucleotides, the CDR3 is TGCGCCAGCAGTGAATTTCTTTCCGGGACAGGCTCTAACTATGGCTACACCTTC. This sequence encodes CASSEFLSGTGSNYGYTF.

The rearrangement links TRBV19 to TRBJ1-4, with 10 bases that match TRBD1. This CDR3 is built from 15 residues. J gave up 6 bases and V 7 bases, and 8 bases lay outside the gene matches. The germline V gene encodes CDR1 LNHDA and CDR2 SQIVND (reference sequence). CDR3 residues: CASKGTGEEDEKLFF. CDR3 bases: TGTGCCAGTAAGGGGACAGGGGAAGAGGATGAAAAACTGTTTTTT.

The chain uses TRBV7-6 and TRBJ2-5; D perhaps matches TRBD2 (5 bases). V was pared by 5 bases and J by 4 bases, with 17 bases between. Germline-derived CDR1 and CDR2 are SGHVS and FNYEAQ. The length of the CDR3 is 15 residues. The CDR3 DNA reads as TGTGCCAGCAGCCCCAATTCGGGGTCGAGAGAGACCCAGTACTTC. Its translation: CASSPNSGSRETQYF.

V and J are TRBV18 and TRBJ1-1; 7 nucleotides agree with TRBD1. The CDR3 consists of 15 residues. Germline CDR1 is KGHSH and CDR2 is LQKENI. The V segment lost 4 bases and the J segment 0 bases; nucleotides outside the gene matches: 5. The CDR3 sequence: CASSRQGQMNTEAFF. The CDR3 DNA sequence: TGTGCCAGCTCACGACAGGGCCAGATGAACACTGAAGCTTTCTTT. The full variable domain, in which reference TRBV18 and TRBJ1-1 provide the parts outside the CDR3, is NAGVMQNPRHLVRRRGQEARLRCSPMKGHSHVYWYRQLPEEGLKFMVYLQKENIIDESGMPKERFSAEFPKEGPSILRIQQVVRGDSAAYFCASSRQGQMNTEAFFGQGTRLTVV.

The rearrangement joins TRBV18 to TRBJ2-1; D is perhaps TRBD1 (7 bases). The CDR3 consists of 17 residues. Germline CDR1 reads KGHSH; CDR2 reads LQKENI. The V end was cut by 4 bases, the J end by 0 bases, with 16 bases between. CDR3 region: CASSRLQGGSSYNEQFF. The CDR3 region has the DNA TGTGCCAGCTCACGGCTCCAGGGGGGCTCCTCCTACAATGAGCAGTTCTTC.